The T cell receptor (beta chain) described here comes from a study of blood T cells in healthy people across ages. The CDR3 has 17 residues. Per germline, CDR1 LGHNA and CDR2 YNFKEQ. The J segment lost 2 bases and the V segment lost 4 bases, leaving 6 bases of the junction unmatched. Primers used in a second PCR of roughly 7 to 11 cycles were a sample-barcoded 5' primer and a J-beta primer mix. TCRdb analysed the 5' RACE reads with MiXCR anew, one entry per CDR3 protein. The repertoire has about 1.8 million distinct CDR3 sequences, 40% to 55% of them found once; the top ten carry more than 2%. In this sample, this clonotype turned up once.

The source material was blood. The chain combines TRBV4-2 with TRBJ2-1, with 12 positions matching TRBD2. The sequence came from a woman in her thirties or forties in good health. CDR3 coding DNA: TGTGCCAGCAGCCCCGGACTAGCGGGGATGGCCTACAATGAGCAGTTCTTC. This sequence encodes CASSPGLAGMAYNEQFF.